The 20 T cell receptor beta chains given below trace back to one sample, sequenced in a study of cytomegalovirus exposure and HLA in healthy donors. The primer mix had 60 Vbeta and 13 Jbeta primers. The data were produced by immunoSEQ multiplex PCR, yet TCRdb's version contains in-frame clones alone and is incomplete. The data hold approximately 83,000 clones, with around 81% observed a single time. Sequenced material: PBMCs. The receptor set was obtained from a man between 18 and 35 years old in good health and CMV-seronegative.

The sample holds one count of this clone. V gene TRBV21-1 combines with J gene TRBJ1-6; TRBD1 reflects the table's D call only, with no check against the DNA. TRBV21-1 is marked as a pseudogene. The CDR3 totals 16 residues. The CDR3 spells CATNLTGTGNNSPLHF. The CDR3, as DNA: TGTGCCACCAATCTTACCGGGACAGGGAACAATTCACCCCTCCACTTT.

The V gene is TRBV5-1, the J gene TRBJ1-1; 12 bases match TRBD1. Losses at the gene ends were 5 bases for V and 7 bases for J; bases not matched to a gene: 12. In germline, CDR1 is SGHRS, CDR2 YFSETQ. The length of the CDR3 is 16 residues. DNA of the CDR3: TGCGCCAGCAGGCAAACCCTCCGGGACAGGGGGCGTGAAGCTTTCTTT. This codes for CASRQTLRDRGREAFF.

The rearrangement links TRBV19 to TRBJ1-2; 9 bases line up with TRBD1. V was clipped by 3 bases and J by 0 bases; unmatched bases: 8. Germline-derived CDR1 and CDR2 are LNHDA and SQIVND (reference sequence). The CDR3 covers 17 residues. CDR3 DNA: TGTGCCAGTAGTATTTCTTCGGGACAGGGATCTAACTATGGCTACACCTTC. Amino acid sequence: CASSISSGQGSNYGYTF.

The genes are TRBV5-4 and TRBJ2-3; TRBD2 is a possible D gene (5 bases). The germline V and J ends were trimmed by 0 bases and 7 bases, with 12 bases remaining between them. The CDR3 covers 14 residues. Germline CDR1 reads SGHNT; CDR2 reads YYREEE (reference sequence). The CDR3 here is CASSLAAAGNTQYF. For the CDR3, the DNA is TGTGCCAGCAGCTTGGCGGCGGCCGGGAATACGCAGTATTTT.

The chain carries TRBV21-1 and TRBJ2-3; the table's D call TRBD2 went unverified against the DNA. TRBV21-1 has pseudogene status. The CDR3 has 16 amino acids. The CDR3 reads CASSITTSGGTDTQYF. CDR3 bases: TGTGCCAGCAGCATCACAACTAGCGGGGGCACAGATACGCAGTATTTT.

The rearrangement joins TRBV28 to TRBJ1-3, with TRBD1 matching 8 bases. V lost 4 bases, J lost 4 bases, and 6 bases stayed unmatched. There are 15 residues in the CDR3. In germline, CDR1 is MDHEN, CDR2 SYDVKM. The CDR3 reads CASSSYTGGGNTIYF. The CDR3 DNA is TGTGCCAGCAGTTCCTACACAGGGGGGGGAAACACCATATATTTT.

The V call is TRBV9, the J call TRBJ1-4; TRBD1 agrees at 8 bases. V lost 1 base to trimming and J lost 8 bases; unmatched junction nucleotides: 7. Germline CDR1 reads SGDLS; CDR2 reads YYNGEE. CDR3 size: 15 residues. The CDR3 loop is CASSVRTGSYEKLFF. CDR3 nucleotide sequence: TGTGCCAGCAGCGTACGGACAGGGAGTTACGAAAAACTGTTTTTT.

The rearrangement links TRBV7-9 to TRBJ1-1; possible D gene TRBD1, 6 bases. CDR3 length: 14 residues. Germline CDR1 SEHNR, CDR2 FQNEAQ (reference sequence). Trimming removed 1 base at V and 4 bases at J, with 10 bases between. Here the CDR3 reads CASSLVQGSTEAFF. Written as DNA, the CDR3 is TGTGCCAGCAGCTTAGTGCAGGGGAGCACTGAAGCTTTCTTT. Drawing the rest from reference TRBV7-9 and TRBJ1-1, the complete variable domain is DTGVSQNPRHKITKRGQNVTFRCDPISEHNRLYWYRQTLGQGPEFLTYFQNEAQLEKSRLLSDRFSAERPKGSFSTLEIQRTEQGDSAMYLCASSLVQGSTEAFFGQGTRLTVV.

This sequence joins TRBV7-2 and TRBJ2-5; 7 nucleotides align to TRBD2. Germline V gene data show CDR1 as SGHTA and CDR2 as FQGNSA. V trimming: 2 bases; J trimming: 2 bases; junction bases outside the gene matches: 5. The CDR3 contains 15 residues. The chain's CDR3 is CASSLLPGGQETQYF. The CDR3 nucleotides are TGTGCCAGCAGCTTATTGCCGGGGGGACAAGAGACCCAGTACTTC.

The chain employs TRBV5-1 and TRBJ2-1; TRBD2 is a possible D gene (5 bases). V was clipped by 4 bases and J by 9 bases, with 20 bases between them. The CDR3 consists of 15 residues. CDR1 is SGHRS, CDR2 YFSETQ, per germline. Here the CDR3 DNA reads TGCGCCAGCAGCCTATTAGGACTGCCCCAGGTTGAGCAGTTCTTC. It encodes CASSLLGLPQVEQFF.

This chain uses TRBV5-8 with TRBJ1-3; perhaps TRBD1 as D (5 bases). CDR3 length: 16 amino acids. V was clipped by 3 bases and J by 0 bases, with 13 bases between them. Germline V gene sequence: CDR1 SGHTS, CDR2 YDEGEE. CDR3: CASSSLDSLSGNTIYF. In DNA form, the CDR3 reads TGTGCCAGCAGCTCCTTAGACAGTCTCTCTGGAAACACCATATATTTT.

The chain recombines TRBV10-2 with TRBJ1-1, with 9 nucleotides matching TRBD1. CDR1 and CDR2 (germline): WSHSY, SAAADI. The V segment lost 6 bases and the J segment 5 bases; nucleotides outside the gene matches: 13. This CDR3 has 16 residues. In nucleotides, the CDR3 is TGCGCCAGCAGCACTAGACAGGGGGAGATAGATACTGAAGCTTTCTTT. It specifies CASSTRQGEIDTEAFF.

The chain couples TRBV13 to TRBJ1-3, with unresolved D. From germline, CDR1 is PRHDT and CDR2 FYEKMQ (reference sequence). V shed 6 bases and J shed 2 bases, with 11 bases lying between them. The CDR3 sequence is 14 residues long. This chain's CDR3 is CASSQFQTGNTIYF. The CDR3 DNA follows: TGTGCCAGCAGTCAGTTCCAAACTGGAAACACCATATATTTT.

The V gene is TRBV6-6, the J gene TRBJ1-2; 7 bases align to TRBD1. Germline loops: CDR1 MNHNY, CDR2 SVGAGI (reference sequence). The ends lost 6 bases at V and 2 bases at J; junction bases unmatched: 3. The CDR3 loop spans 13 amino acids. The CDR3 sequence: CASRMGQNYGYTF. CDR3 DNA: TGTGCCAGCAGGATGGGACAGAACTATGGCTACACCTTC.

The J gene is TRBJ2-7, the V gene TRBV18; 12 bases align to TRBD1. This CDR3 contains 14 residues. V was clipped by 5 bases and J by 7 bases; unmatched bases: 6. Germline values: CDR1 KGHSH, CDR2 LQKENI. The CDR3 is CASSVGQGAREQYF. Written as DNA, the CDR3 is TGTGCCAGCTCAGTGGGACAGGGGGCGAGAGAGCAGTACTTC.

The CDR3 coding sequence is TGTGCCAGCAGTTTATCTGGGGACAGGGGTAACAATGAGCAGTTCTTC. It is translated as CASSLSGDRGNNEQFF. This chain links TRBV27 with TRBJ2-1; TRBD1 matches at 10 bases. The CDR3 length is 16 residues. V dropped 0 bases and J dropped 5; count of bases not matched to a gene: 4. The germline CDR1 and CDR2 sequences are MNHEY and SMNVEV (reference sequence).

This chain connects TRBV7-8 to TRBJ1-4; 10 bases are a match to TRBD1. CDR1 SGHVS and CDR2 FQNEAQ come from the germline V gene. V lost 2 bases and J lost 5; bases outside the gene matches: 5. This CDR3 spans 16 amino acids. CDR3 nucleotide sequence: TGTGCCAGCAGCTTATCGCCGGGACAGGGGAATGAAAAACTGTTTTTT. This encodes CASSLSPGQGNEKLFF.

V is TRBV2 and J is TRBJ1-4, with 7 bases lining up with TRBD1. This CDR3 has 15 amino acids. J was trimmed by 4 bases and V by 9 bases; bases with no gene match: 11. Germline values: CDR1 SNHLY, CDR2 FYNNEI. Here the CDR3 DNA reads TGTGCCAGGGGGCCGGGACAGCAAAATAATGAAAAACTGTTTTTT. Translated: CARGPGQQNNEKLFF.

The genes are TRBV7-2 and TRBJ1-2, with unresolved D. CDR1 and CDR2 (germline): SGHTA, FQGNSA. Trimming cost V 3 bases and J 3 bases, with 8 bases left between them. The CDR3 loop spans 13 amino acids. The CDR3 loop reads CASSFPGDYGYTF. DNA for the CDR3: TGTGCCAGCAGCTTCCCAGGTGACTATGGCTACACCTTC.

V gene TRBV5-1 combines with J gene TRBJ2-3; D possibly corresponds to TRBD1 (5 bases). The V and J ends lost 0 bases and 4 bases respectively, with 9 bases between them. The CDR3 is 14 amino acids. The germline CDR1 and CDR2 sequences are SGHRS and YFSETQ. CDR3 sequence reads: CASSLVTVADTQYF. CDR3 bases: TGCGCCAGCAGCTTGGTGACAGTAGCAGATACGCAGTATTTT.